This T cell receptor beta chain appears in the sequencing data of a study of CD8 T cells in Susac syndrome. Study-wide findings and caveats: The CD4+ T cell repertoires, which came from Susac syndrome patients, showed no sign of clonal expansion.

An amount of RNA that ranged from roughly 0.5 to 1 ug was reverse transcribed with random hexamers. TCRdb re-derived calls from the immunoSEQ multiplex PCR reads in MiXCR, one entry per CDR3 protein. Found here are roughly 200,000 distinct CDR3 sequences, 94% of them singletons; the top ten hold roughly 0.11%. Of note for this clonotype: What it binds is unknown.

V lost 3 bases, J lost 2 bases, and 12 bases stayed unmatched. The length of the CDR3 is 18 residues. CDR1 and CDR2 from the germline V gene are MNHEY and SVGEGT. Through negative isolation, CD4+ and CD8+ T cells were obtained, while TEMRA cells were enriched using FACS. The chain has TRBV6-2 or TRBV6-3 and TRBJ2-7, with 11 bases that match TRBD2. The receptor comes from a human donor with Susac syndrome. Sequenced input: CD4+ T cells from PBMCs. The CDR3 sequence is CASSYRSSTSGNPYEQYF. In DNA, the CDR3 is TGTGCCAGCAGTTATCGATCTTCGACTAGCGGGAACCCCTACGAGCAGTACTTC.